This TCR beta chain was captured by sequencing in a study of shared clonotypes between healthy human individuals. Cells designated naive CD8 were CD45RO-negative and were positively selected for CCR7, with terminally differentiated effector memory CD45RA+ cells excluded. Measured with immunoSEQ multiplex PCR; TCRdb has only the in-frame clones, and not every one. Among around 560,000 clones listed, approximately 95% were seen once. The CDR3 runs to 14 residues. Between the trimmed V and J ends, which lost 7 bases and 3 bases, there was a span of 10 bases. Germline loops: CDR1 MNHEY, CDR2 SMNVEV (reference sequence). Study-wide results and caveats: When naive CD4 clonotypes were compared across a handful of donors, about 4.9% were shared.

Concerning this clone itself: The antigen remains unidentified.

The chain carries TRBV27 and TRBJ1-6; D is undetermined. The TCR comes from a woman younger than 45 in good health. Material: naive CD8+ T cells sorted from blood. CDR3 protein: CASTLSLYNSPLHF. The CDR3 nucleotides are TGTGCCAGCACACTCAGCCTCTATAATTCACCCCTCCACTTT.